These 23 T cell receptor beta chains share one sample of origin, sequenced in a study of T cells in Graves' hyperthyroidism and ophthalmopathy. Amplified TCR beta CDR3 regions came from RNA transcripts. First-round RT-PCR of the TCR CDR3 relied on the HTBI primer set. TCRdb processed the multiplex PCR reads anew with MiXCR; each CDR3 protein has one entry. The sample holds 400,000 or so distinct CDR3 sequences; more than 13% are singletons and the top ten take around 27%. The specimen was blood. Every receptor here comes from a man in his fifties or sixties with Graves' ophthalmopathy.

This clonotype was counted between two and nine times. The junction departs from the called germline gene at one end, perhaps through a read error. CDR3 nucleotide sequence: TGTGCCACCAGCGGGGGACCCGCTGTTTCGGAGACCCAGTACTTC. This codes for CATSGGPAVSETQYF. This chain joins TRBV9 and TRBJ2-5; the match to TRBD2 covers 8 bases. There are 15 residues in the CDR3. Germline CDR1 reads SGDLS; CDR2 reads YYNGEE.

This clonotype was recorded a few times. This rearrangement joins TRBV9 to TRBJ2-7, with TRBD1 matching over 9 bases. Trimming removed 3 bases from V and 4 bases from J; junction bases left unmatched: 20. This CDR3 contains 19 residues. In germline, CDR1 is SGDLS, CDR2 YYNGEE. CDR3 in amino acids: CASSGLPGQGGKWAYEQYF. CDR3 coding DNA: TGTGCCAGCAGCGGCCTACCGGGACAGGGAGGGAAGTGGGCGTACGAGCAGTACTTC.

This clonotype was observed at least ten times. The gene calls are TRBV12-3 or TRBV12-4 and TRBJ1-2; D not resolved. This CDR3 is 12 amino acids long. V was cut by 2 bases and J by 8 bases, with 9 bases left in between. CDR3 sequence reads: CASSLYGNGYTF. The CDR3 region has the DNA TGTGCCAGCAGTTTATATGGGAACGGCTACACCTTC.

In this sample, this clonotype turned up a few times. The rearrangement joins TRBV2 to TRBJ2-1; 10 nucleotides line up with TRBD1. The CDR3 has 15 residues. The germline V gene encodes CDR1 SNHLY and CDR2 FYNNEI. V dropped 7 bases and J dropped 8; count of bases not matched to a gene: 11. The CDR3 coding sequence is TGTGCCAGCACGAAGGGTGGGACAGGGGTAGATGAGCAGTTCTTC. Its protein product is CASTKGGTGVDEQFF.

This clonotype occurred a few times. The chain combines TRBV19 with TRBJ2-5; 11 nucleotides agree with TRBD2. Per germline, CDR1 LNHDA and CDR2 SQIVND (reference sequence). V gave up 4 bases and J gave up 1 base; unmatched junction bases: 2. The CDR3 sequence is 15 residues long. The CDR3 DNA reads as TGTGCCAGTAGTAATCTAGCGGGAGGCCAAGAGACCCAGTACTTC. This encodes CASSNLAGGQETQYF.

This clonotype was picked up many times. The V and J genes are TRBV11-3 and TRBJ2-3; TRBD2 matches 8 bases. The germline CDR1 and CDR2 sequences are SGHNT and YENEEA. The length of the CDR3 is 15 residues. J lost 3 bases, V lost 1 base, and 3 bases had no gene match. For the CDR3, the DNA is TGTGCCAGCAGCTTAGGAGCGGGGGTTACAGATACGCAGTATTTT. It yields the protein CASSLGAGVTDTQYF. The full variable domain, rest sourced from reference TRBV11-3 and TRBJ2-3, is EAGVVQSPRYKIIEKKQPVAFWCNPISGHNTLYWYLQNLGQGPELLIRYENEEAVDDSQLPKDRFSAERLKGVDSTLKIQPAELGDSAVYLCASSLGAGVTDTQYFGPGTRLTVL.

Ten or more counts support this clonotype. The CDR3 reads CASSQGRENWYNEQFF. For the CDR3, the DNA is TGTGCCAGCAGCCAAGGACGGGAGAACTGGTACAATGAGCAGTTCTTC. This chain links TRBV3-1 with TRBJ2-1, with a tentative D call TRBD2 (6 bases). This CDR3 has 16 amino acids. Germline CDR1 and CDR2: LGHDT and YNNKEL (reference sequence). V was clipped by 1 base and J by 4 bases, with 14 bases between them.

This clonotype was observed at least ten times. V usage is TRBV28 and J usage is TRBJ2-1; 10 bases fit TRBD1. CDR1 and CDR2 from the germline V gene are MDHEN and SYDVKM. CDR3 length equals 16 residues. V was clipped by 5 bases and J by 2 bases; unmatched bases: 6. The CDR3 DNA is TGTGCCAGCAGTCTGACAGGGGGCGGTCCCTACAATGAGCAGTTCTTC. Protein product: CASSLTGGGPYNEQFF.

This clonotype was found a few times. The rearrangement links TRBV11-2 to TRBJ2-3; D is undetermined. Germline lookup yields CDR1 SGHAT and CDR2 FQNNGV. The CDR3 contains 15 residues. V lost 5 bases to trimming and J lost 5 bases, with 17 bases between them. CDR3 bases: TGTGCCAGCAGCGAAAGACCGATGGACCGAGATACGCAGTATTTT. It codes for CASSERPMDRDTQYF.

The chain combines TRBV20-1 with TRBJ2-5, with TRBD2 identical over 11 bases. Germline-derived CDR1 and CDR2 are DFQATT and SNEGSKA (reference sequence). The CDR3 extends over 18 amino acids. V lost 5 bases, J lost 2 bases, and 16 bases stayed unmatched. The CDR3 reads CSAGGLAGPRRWQETQYF. In DNA, the CDR3 is TGCAGTGCTGGCGGACTAGCGGGTCCCCGACGGTGGCAAGAGACCCAGTACTTC.

At least ten counts were recorded for this clonotype. J is TRBJ1-5 and V is TRBV28; perhaps TRBD1 as D (5 bases). Germline values: CDR1 MDHEN, CDR2 SYDVKM. Trimming removed 6 bases from V and 1 base from J, with 10 bases in between. CDR3 length: 14 residues. The CDR3 region is CASRGGLSNQPQHF. CDR3 nucleotide sequence: TGTGCCAGCAGGGGGGGGTTGAGCAATCAGCCCCAGCATTTT.

The rearrangement links TRBV28 to TRBJ2-3; maybe TRBD2 (5 bases). Germline lookup yields CDR1 MDHEN and CDR2 SYDVKM. The ends were cut back, 3 bases at V and 1 base at J, with 14 bases in the middle. This CDR3 is built from 16 residues. The CDR3 is CASSFGGSLGTDTQYF. CDR3 coding DNA: TGTGCCAGCAGTTTCGGTGGGAGCTTGGGCACAGATACGCAGTATTTT.

This clonotype was observed many times. This chain connects TRBV24-1 to TRBJ2-7, with D tentatively TRBD1 (6 bases). V was pared by 3 bases and J by 4 bases, with 18 bases between. There are 16 residues in the CDR3. From germline, CDR1 is KGHDR and CDR2 SFDVKD. In nucleotides, the CDR3 is TGTGCCACCAGTGATGGCAGGGGCGTCGGAACATACGAGCAGTACTTC. This sequence encodes CATSDGRGVGTYEQYF.

This clonotype has a count of ten or more. V usage is TRBV27 and J usage is TRBJ1-6, with 7 bases fitting TRBD1. The germline gives CDR1 MNHEY, CDR2 SMNVEV (reference sequence). The CDR3 has 15 amino acids. V lost 10 bases and J lost 5; bases outside the gene matches: 11. The CDR3: CATSETGWDNSPLHF. The CDR3 region has the DNA TGTGCCACCTCCGAGACAGGGTGGGATAATTCACCCCTCCACTTT.

The rearrangement joins TRBV10-2 to TRBJ2-5; D uncertain. Germline V gene data show CDR1 as WSHSY and CDR2 as SAAADI. V dropped 3 bases and J dropped 8 bases, with 13 bases sitting between them. The CDR3 extends over 13 amino acids. In DNA, the CDR3 is TGCGCCAGCAGTGATGTATCACACCAAACCCAGTACTTC. Translating it yields CASSDVSHQTQYF.

This clonotype was recorded at least ten times. The chain uses TRBV5-1 and TRBJ2-1; D is perhaps TRBD1 (5 bases). The CDR3 totals 15 residues. Per germline, CDR1 SGHRS and CDR2 YFSETQ. Trimming pared 1 base from V and 5 bases from J, leaving 13 bases between. The CDR3 loop reads CASSLPPTVHNEQFF. The DNA for the CDR3 is TGCGCCAGCAGCTTGCCTCCGACAGTGCACAATGAGCAGTTCTTC.

This clonotype has ten or more counts. V is TRBV9 and J is TRBJ1-5; tentative D call: TRBD1 (5 bases). Trimming removed 7 bases from V and 4 bases from J, with 15 bases in between. Germline-derived CDR1 and CDR2 are SGDLS and YYNGEE. The length of the CDR3 is 14 residues. CDR3 DNA sequence: TGTGCCAGCTCGATAGACGGGGCGAATCAGCCCCAGCATTTT. Translating it yields CASSIDGANQPQHF.

With regard to this clonotype: A much more abundant neighbour one base away suggests this may be a read error. The chain carries TRBV6-2 or TRBV6-3 and TRBJ2-7; D gene unclear. The CDR3 consists of 16 residues. Germline CDR1 MNHEY, CDR2 SVGEGT. CDR3 amino acids: CASSRLGRSDYGEKYF. CDR3 nucleotide sequence: TGTGCCAGCAGCAGACTTGGACGGTCGGATTATGGCGAGAAGTACTTC.

This clonotype was seen a handful of times. The chain joins TRBV28 to TRBJ2-7; 7 positions match TRBD1. The CDR3 has 15 amino acids. Germline V CDR1 and CDR2: MDHEN, SYDVKM. The junction had 10 bases not matched to a gene; V was cut back by 6 bases and J by 2 bases. DNA for the CDR3: TGTGCCAGCAGCAGAGACAGGGAAGTACCCTACGAGCAGTACTTC. Its translation: CASSRDREVPYEQYF.

This clonotype was found many times. The J gene is TRBJ1-1, the V gene TRBV2, with a tentative D call TRBD1 (5 bases). V lost 2 bases, J lost 1 base, and 8 bases lay in between. This CDR3 region has 14 residues. The germline V gene has CDR1 SNHLY and CDR2 FYNNEI. As DNA, the CDR3 is TGTGCCAGCAGTGAAAGTGGGGCGAACACTGAAGCTTTCTTT. Its translation: CASSESGANTEAFF.

The genes are TRBV7-9 and TRBJ2-7, with D possibly matching TRBD2 (7 bases). The CDR3 is 15 residues long. V was clipped by 5 bases and J by 3 bases, with 17 bases between them. Germline V gives CDR1 SEHNR, CDR2 FQNEAQ (reference sequence). The CDR3 reads CASSGGGGALYEQYF. The CDR3 bases are TGTGCCAGCAGCGGGGGGGGGGGGGCCCTCTACGAGCAGTACTTC. The full variable domain, its missing parts supplied by reference TRBV7-9 and TRBJ2-7, is DTGVSQNPRHKITKRGQNVTFRCDPISEHNRLYWYRQTLGQGPEFLTYFQNEAQLEKSRLLSDRFSAERPKGSFSTLEIQRTEQGDSAMYLCASSGGGGALYEQYFGPGTRLTVT.

A few counts support this clonotype. The chain has TRBV5-1 and TRBJ2-7; tentatively, D is TRBD2 (6 bases). The CDR3 consists of 14 residues. CDR1 and CDR2 from the germline V gene are SGHRS and YFSETQ. Trimming pared 2 bases from V and 3 bases from J, leaving 12 bases between. The CDR3 loop is CASSFRGTYYEQYF. CDR3 sequence (DNA): TGCGCCAGCAGCTTCCGGGGGACTTACTACGAGCAGTACTTC.

This clonotype was seen a few times. The chain combines TRBV6-6 with TRBJ2-4; TRBD1 matches at 9 bases. Trimming removed 0 bases from V and 2 bases from J; junction bases left unmatched: 2. Germline V gene sequence: CDR1 MNHNY, CDR2 SVGAGI (reference sequence). The CDR3 is 16 residues long. The CDR3 sequence: CASSYSQGATKNIQYF. CDR3 nucleotide sequence: TGTGCCAGCAGTTACTCACAGGGGGCAACCAAAAACATTCAGTACTTC.